This T cell receptor beta chain was sequenced during a study of T cell responses to AZD1222 COVID-19 vaccine. Concerning this clone: What it binds is not known.

The repertoire was sequenced with immunoSEQ multiplex PCR; TCRdb's copy has only in-frame clones and lacks some. The sample has roughly 140,000 clones, about nine tenths seen once. General study results and limits: As reported, nearly half of all spike-specific TCRs target variant regions that are unmutated.

Trimming pared 1 base from V and 0 bases from J, leaving 15 bases between. CDR1 is LGHDT and CDR2 is YNNKEL in the germline V gene (reference sequence). This CDR3 is built from 18 residues. The TCR sequence derives from an adult in good health. The chain employs TRBV3-1 (or the pseudogene TRBV3-2) and TRBJ1-4; D gene unclear. Sequenced here: peripheral blood, sampled on day 0 of AZD1222 vaccination. CDR3 sequence: CASSQGDVVGTTNEKLFF. The CDR3 DNA reads TGTGCCAGCAGCCAAGGAGACGTCGTGGGTACAACTAATGAAAAACTGTTTTTT.